The next 30 T cell receptor beta chains were all read from a single sample in a study of T-cell memory formation after mild COVID-19. MiXCR, run by TCRdb on the 5' RACE reads, gives a single entry per CDR3 protein. The sample shows hundreds of thousands of distinct CDR3 sequences, less than 25% of them seen only once. Sequenced material: PBMCs or a T cell subset sorted from them (not recorded which). The source of these receptors is an adult woman who had mild COVID-19 (a few samples of this study predate the infection). Cell type and time point are not known.

With respect to this clonotype: Mismatch with germline at one junction end may stem from a read error. V usage is TRBV24-1 and J usage is TRBJ2-5; D gene uncertain. Per the germline V gene, CDR1 is KGHDR and CDR2 is SFDVKD. The CDR3 has 13 amino acids. CDR3 protein: CSTGGCSPKTQYF. CDR3 DNA: TGTTCCACCGGTGGGTGTAGCCCCAAGACCCAGTACTTC.

The chain is built from TRBV20-1 and TRBJ1-1; D perhaps matches TRBD1 (6 bases). This CDR3 comprises 16 residues. Germline V gene data show CDR1 as DFQATT and CDR2 as SNEGSKA (reference sequence). Trimming removed 0 bases at V and 1 base at J, with 15 bases between. CDR3 DNA sequence: TGCAGTGCTAGAGATATAGGGGGAAAGGGGAACACTGAAGCTTTCTTT. This translates into CSARDIGGKGNTEAFF.

This clonotype was detected a few times. V gene TRBV4-1 combines with J gene TRBJ2-1, with a weak D call TRBD1 (6 bases). The CDR3 has 16 amino acids. CDR1 and CDR2 (germline): MGHRA, YSYEKL. V was shortened by 4 bases and J by 4 bases, with 17 bases between the two germline ends. In DNA, the CDR3 is TGCGCCAGCAGCCTACCAGGGGACATATCTTACAATGAGCAGTTCTTC. It codes for CASSLPGDISYNEQFF.

The chain is built from TRBV3-1 and TRBJ1-4; no clear D. The CDR3 length is 14 residues. The germline V gene has CDR1 LGHDT and CDR2 YNNKEL (reference sequence). V lost 3 bases and J 5 bases, leaving 10 bases between the germline ends. This CDR3 reads CASSQEQTNEKLFF. In nucleotides, the CDR3 is TGTGCCAGCAGCCAGGAACAGACCAATGAAAAACTGTTTTTT.

J is TRBJ2-1 and V is TRBV4-1; 8 nucleotides match TRBD2. This CDR3 spans 18 amino acids. With 1 base clipped from V and 0 bases from J, the junction kept 8 bases outside the gene matches. The germline V gene has CDR1 MGHRA and CDR2 YSYEKL. CDR3 sequence: CASSQGESLAVSYNEQFF. The CDR3 DNA reads as TGCGCCAGCAGCCAAGGGGAATCACTAGCGGTCTCCTACAATGAGCAGTTCTTC.

This clonotype showed up just a few times. V is TRBV5-1 and J is TRBJ2-1; possible D gene TRBD2, 6 bases. CDR3 size: 15 residues. Trimming left V 1 base short and J 0 bases short, with 8 bases between. CDR1 SGHRS and CDR2 YFSETQ come from the germline V gene. CDR3 residues: CASSLYSGSYNEQFF. CDR3 DNA: TGCGCCAGCAGCTTGTATAGCGGCTCCTACAATGAGCAGTTCTTC.

The gene calls are TRBV12-3 or TRBV12-4 and TRBJ2-4; no clear D. V lost 3 bases, J lost 0 bases, and 9 bases lay in between. The CDR3 is 15 residues long. The CDR3: CASSFVAVAKNIQYF. CDR3 coding DNA: TGTGCCAGCAGTTTCGTAGCTGTAGCCAAAAACATTCAGTACTTC.

The V and J genes are TRBV7-2 and TRBJ1-1, with unresolved D. This CDR3 region has 12 residues. Germline V gives CDR1 SGHTA, CDR2 FQGNSA. V was cut by 2 bases and J by 9 bases, with 10 bases left in between. CDR3 nucleotide sequence: TGTGCCAGCAGCTTAAGGGTCCAGCAAGCTTTCTTT. Translation: CASSLRVQQAFF.

V and J are TRBV11-2 and TRBJ1-2, with D unresolved. The CDR3 runs 15 residues. V was trimmed by 5 bases and J by 0 bases, leaving 13 bases between them. CDR1 SGHAT and CDR2 FQNNGV come from the germline V gene. The CDR3 DNA follows: TGTGCCAGCAGCCTCAATCCCGGGGCTAACTATGGCTACACCTTC. This sequence encodes CASSLNPGANYGYTF.

This clonotype was seen more than once but under ten times. The V gene is TRBV30, the J gene TRBJ1-1; D not certain. Trimming removed 0 bases from V and 1 base from J, with 9 bases in between. Germline values: CDR1 GTSNPN, CDR2 SVGIG (reference sequence). This CDR3 region has 14 residues. The CDR3 is CAWSVLWGNTEAFF. The CDR3 DNA reads as TGTGCCTGGAGTGTACTCTGGGGGAACACTGAAGCTTTCTTT. Using reference TRBV30 and TRBJ1-1 for the parts outside the CDR3, the full variable domain is SQTIHQWPATLVQPVGSPLSLECTVEGTSNPNLYWYRQAAGRGLQLLFYSVGIGQISSEVPQNLSASRPQDRQFILSSKKLLLSDSGFYLCAWSVLWGNTEAFFGQGTRLTVV.

J is TRBJ2-5 and V is TRBV5-8; 9 bases line up with TRBD1. After removal of 3 bases from V and 1 base from J, the junction contained 4 bases not matched to a gene. The CDR3 spans 15 residues. Per germline, CDR1 SGHTS and CDR2 YDEGEE. CDR3 bases: TGTGCCAGCAGCTACCCGACAGGGGGCCAAGAGACCCAGTACTTC. Protein sequence: CASSYPTGGQETQYF.

The V and J genes are TRBV20-1 and TRBJ2-7, with a tentative D call TRBD1 (6 bases). V was pared by 5 bases and J by 2 bases, with 16 bases between. The germline V gene has CDR1 DFQATT and CDR2 SNEGSKA (reference sequence). The CDR3 is 14 amino acids. CDR3 residues: CSAPDRKATYEQYF. In DNA form, the CDR3 reads TGCAGTGCTCCTGACAGGAAAGCTACCTACGAGCAGTACTTC.

This chain uses TRBV12-3 or TRBV12-4 with TRBJ1-1; D remains ambiguous. Trimming took off 6 bases at V and 1 base at J, with 9 bases between the two ends. This CDR3 region has 13 residues. This CDR3 reads CASRFRTNTEAFF. The CDR3 DNA reads TGTGCCAGCAGGTTCAGGACGAACACTGAAGCTTTCTTT.

V is TRBV7-2 and J is TRBJ2-3; the D is unclear. The CDR3 has 13 residues. V gave up 6 bases and J gave up 6 bases, with 13 bases separating them. Germline CDR1 reads SGHTA; CDR2 reads FQGNSA. CDR3 sequence reads: CASSWFEADTQYF. DNA of the CDR3: TGTGCCAGCAGTTGGTTTGAGGCGGATACGCAGTATTTT.

This clonotype was seen more than once but under ten times. The chain employs TRBV6-1 and TRBJ2-7; no reliable D call. Germline CDR1 is MNHNS and CDR2 is SASEGT. V was trimmed by 1 base and J by 3 bases, leaving 7 bases between them. This CDR3 is built from 13 residues. The CDR3 protein is CASSEGYGYEQYF. DNA of the CDR3: TGTGCCAGCAGTGAAGGTTATGGCTACGAGCAGTACTTC.

The chain recombines TRBV30 with TRBJ1-1; D not certain. This CDR3 is built from 12 residues. The germline CDR1 and CDR2 sequences are GTSNPN and SVGIG (reference sequence). V gave up 0 bases and J gave up 0 bases, with 2 bases separating them. The CDR3 spells CAWSVVNTEAFF. In DNA, the CDR3 is TGTGCCTGGAGTGTTGTGAACACTGAAGCTTTCTTT.

This clonotype came up many times. V usage is TRBV7-8 and J usage is TRBJ2-7; TRBD2 matches at 8 bases. The length of the CDR3 is 16 residues. V trimming: 1 base; J trimming: 3 bases; junction bases outside the gene matches: 8. Germline CDR1 SGHVS, CDR2 FQNEAQ. The CDR3 protein is CASSLGGLAGVYEQYF. CDR3 nucleotide sequence: TGTGCCAGCAGCTTAGGCGGGCTAGCGGGCGTCTACGAGCAGTACTTC.

The rearrangement joins TRBV18 to TRBJ1-6; D remains unclear. The CDR3 extends over 15 amino acids. Trimming removed 0 bases at V and 10 bases at J, with 13 bases between. Germline assignment: CDR1 KGHSH and CDR2 LQKENI. The CDR3 bases are TGTGCCAGCTCACCACCGAACGGCAATGCCTCACCCCTCCACTTT. Protein product: CASSPPNGNASPLHF.

This chain uses TRBV6-1 with TRBJ2-3; 13 nucleotides align to TRBD2. The CDR3 is 18 residues long. V was pared by 5 bases and J by 0 bases, with 8 bases of the junction left unmatched. Germline V gene data show CDR1 as MNHNS and CDR2 as SASEGT. The CDR3 protein is CASSRTSGGYTSTDTQYF. The CDR3 coding sequence is TGTGCCAGCAGTAGGACTAGCGGGGGATACACTAGCACAGATACGCAGTATTTT.

The chain joins TRBV15 to TRBJ2-2; D is undetermined. This CDR3 comprises 19 residues. V was pared by 0 bases and J by 6 bases, with 23 bases between. CDR1 and CDR2 (germline): LNHNV, YYDKDF (reference sequence). The CDR3 is CATSRDQSYGGIYAGELFF. CDR3 in DNA: TGTGCCACCAGCAGAGATCAGAGTTACGGTGGGATTTATGCCGGGGAGCTGTTTTTT.

The J gene is TRBJ2-5, the V gene TRBV5-1; tentative D call: TRBD2 (6 bases). Germline CDR1 SGHRS, CDR2 YFSETQ. The V and J ends lost 5 bases and 3 bases respectively, with 14 bases between them. The CDR3 consists of 14 residues. The CDR3 DNA follows: TGCGCCAGCAGGGGCGGAGGGCGTAAAGAGACCCAGTACTTC. Its translation is CASRGGGRKETQYF.

The chain carries TRBV19 and TRBJ2-4; the match to TRBD2 covers 11 bases. Losses at the gene ends were 4 bases for V and 0 bases for J; bases not matched to a gene: 11. Germline CDR1 LNHDA, CDR2 SQIVND (reference sequence). CDR3 size: 19 residues. CDR3 sequence reads: CASSTRFGTSGIAKNIQYF. The CDR3 region has the DNA TGTGCCAGTAGTACCCGCTTCGGGACTAGCGGAATAGCCAAAAACATTCAGTACTTC.

The gene calls are TRBV6-6 and TRBJ1-1; weak D call: TRBD1 (5 bases). The CDR3 contains 16 residues. Trimming took 0 bases from V and 7 from J, leaving 18 bases between them. Per the germline V gene, CDR1 is MNHNY and CDR2 is SVGAGI (reference sequence). The DNA of the CDR3 is TGTGCCAGCAGTTACTCGATTGCGGGGATGGGGGGTGAAGCTTTCTTT. Translating gives CASSYSIAGMGGEAFF.

This rearrangement joins TRBV9 to TRBJ2-1; 8 bases align to TRBD2. CDR1 SGDLS and CDR2 YYNGEE come from the germline V gene. The V and J ends lost 2 bases and 3 bases, in that order; junction bases with no gene match: 4. There are 15 residues in the CDR3. As DNA, the CDR3 is TGTGCCAGCAGCGTCGGGGGGGAACTCTACAATGAGCAGTTCTTC. It specifies CASSVGGELYNEQFF.

In this sample, this clonotype turned up a few times. The chain is built from TRBV7-9 and TRBJ2-3, with TRBD2 as a possible D gene (6 bases). The CDR3 is made up of 14 amino acids. Looked up from germline, CDR1 is SEHNR and CDR2 is FQNEAQ (reference sequence). V lost 4 bases and J lost 2, with 10 bases in between. The DNA for the CDR3 is TGTGCCAGCAGCTCGGGACTCATCACAGATACGCAGTATTTT. The encoded protein is CASSSGLITDTQYF.

The genes are TRBV12-3 or TRBV12-4 and TRBJ1-5; the D is unclear. The CDR3 sequence is 15 residues long. The V end was cut by 6 bases, the J end by 3 bases, with 15 bases between. CDR3 nucleotides: TGTGCCAGCAGCCCCTTAGCTAATGCCAATCAGCCCCAGCATTTT. Protein sequence: CASSPLANANQPQHF.

This clonotype was seen more than once but under ten times. The chain links TRBV7-9 to TRBJ2-3; possible D gene TRBD1, 5 bases. This CDR3 has 17 amino acids. V was pared by 2 bases and J by 1 base, with 16 bases between. The V gene's germline CDR1 is SEHNR and CDR2 FQNEAQ (reference sequence). The chain's CDR3 is CASSLMGSDRGTDTQYF. The CDR3, as DNA: TGTGCCAGCAGCTTAATGGGGTCCGACAGAGGCACAGATACGCAGTATTTT.

V gene TRBV12-3 or TRBV12-4 combines with J gene TRBJ1-1; perhaps TRBD1 as D (6 bases). V lost 2 bases, J lost 0 bases, and 10 bases lay in between. This CDR3 has 15 residues. CDR3 coding DNA: TGTGCCAGCAGTTTATGGCAGGGGATGAACACTGAAGCTTTCTTT. It specifies CASSLWQGMNTEAFF.

This clonotype turned up a few times. The chain uses TRBV7-9 and TRBJ2-7; 11 bases match TRBD1. There are 14 residues in the CDR3. Trimming took 7 bases from V and 4 from J; bases not matched to a gene: 6. Germline CDR1 and CDR2: SEHNR and FQNEAQ (reference sequence). For the CDR3, the DNA is TGTGCCAGCACCTCCGGGACAGGGGGGTACGAGCAGTACTTC. Protein sequence: CASTSGTGGYEQYF.

V usage is TRBV6-2 or TRBV6-3 and J usage is TRBJ2-1; weak D call: TRBD2 (5 bases). Trimming removed 7 bases from V and 3 bases from J, with 7 bases in between. Per the germline V gene, CDR1 is MNHEY and CDR2 is SVGEGT. This CDR3 has 12 amino acids. As DNA, the CDR3 is TGTGCCAGCAAGGCGGGCTACAATGAGCAGTTCTTC. It codes for CASKAGYNEQFF.